These 14 T cell receptor beta chains share one sample of origin, sequenced in a study of T cell repertoires in cytomegalovirus infection. Their recognized antigens are unknown. TCRdb passed the reads through MiXCR, listing each CDR3 protein once. Of approximately 110,000 distinct CDR3 sequences listed, around 30% are singletons. Here the sequenced sample was CD8+ T cells from cultured PBMCs, taken from culture after CMV antigen stimulation. These receptors all come from a human donor in good health (CMV status not recorded). Some clones in this sample may be carry-over from other donors' samples.

This clonotype was observed once. Being one base from a much bigger clone, this may be a read error. The chain carries TRBV7-6 and TRBJ2-2, with 8 bases matching TRBD2. The germline CDR1 and CDR2 sequences are SGHVS and FNYEAQ. This CDR3 is 17 amino acids long. The CDR3 DNA sequence: TGTGCCAGCAGCTTAGATACCCAGCGGGAGAACACCGGGGTGCTGTTTTTT. Residues: CASSLDTQRENTGVLFF.

This clonotype was detected only a few times. The rearrangement links TRBV6-2 or TRBV6-3 to TRBJ1-4; D possibly corresponds to TRBD1 (6 bases). V lost 6 bases, J lost 6 bases, and 11 bases lay in between. The CDR3 is made up of 13 amino acids. Germline values: CDR1 MNHEY, CDR2 SVGEGT. Here the CDR3 reads CASRPGQDEKLFF. CDR3 nucleotide sequence: TGTGCCAGCAGGCCGGGACAAGATGAAAAACTGTTTTTT.

The chain combines TRBV7-6 with TRBJ2-7; possibly TRBD1 for D (5 bases). CDR1 and CDR2 from the germline V gene are SGHVS and FNYEAQ. Trimming removed 2 bases from V and 0 bases from J, with 14 bases in between. This CDR3 is 16 amino acids long. CDR3 sequence (DNA): TGTGCCAGCAGCTTAAGAACTGCAGGGTCCTCCTACGAGCAGTACTTC. Its protein is CASSLRTAGSSYEQYF.

This clonotype was observed a handful of times. DNA of the CDR3: TGCGCCAGCAGCCACGACAGGGGGGACACTGAAGCTTTCTTT. Amino acid sequence: CASSHDRGDTEAFF. The chain employs TRBV4-3 and TRBJ1-1; 9 bases line up with TRBD1. V shed 3 bases, J shed 3 bases, and the junction held 2 bases outside the gene matches. The CDR3 is made up of 14 amino acids. CDR1 and CDR2 (germline): LGHNA, YSLEER.

This clonotype was seen only a few times. This rearrangement joins TRBV7-2 to TRBJ2-3; 9 nucleotides match TRBD2. CDR3 length equals 12 residues. The ends lost 4 bases at V and 10 bases at J; junction bases unmatched: 3. Germline lookup yields CDR1 SGHTA and CDR2 FQGNSA. CDR3 sequence (DNA): TGTGCCAGCAGCTACGAGCGGGGGGCGCAGTATTTT. Its protein is CASSYERGAQYF.

This clonotype has just a few counts. This chain connects TRBV6-6 to TRBJ1-2; 7 bases align to TRBD1. The CDR3 sequence is 15 residues long. The ends lost 5 bases at V and 2 bases at J; junction bases unmatched: 8. Germline assignment: CDR1 MNHNY and CDR2 SVGAGI (reference sequence). The CDR3 DNA follows: TGTGCCAGCAGTCGGGACAGCCCATCCAACTATGGCTACACCTTC. Its translation is CASSRDSPSNYGYTF.

This clonotype has a handful of counts. V and J are TRBV3-1 and TRBJ2-5, with D perhaps matching TRBD1 or TRBD2 (5 bases each). V was clipped by 1 base and J by 5 bases, with 14 bases between them. CDR1 and CDR2 (germline): LGHDT, YNNKEL (reference sequence). This CDR3 spans 15 amino acids. The CDR3: CASSQGDADAETQYF. CDR3 bases: TGTGCCAGCAGCCAAGGGGACGCCGACGCGGAGACCCAGTACTTC.

This clonotype was counted only a few times. This chain connects TRBV19 to TRBJ1-5; the match to TRBD1 covers 7 bases. Germline loops: CDR1 LNHDA, CDR2 SQIVND (reference sequence). V lost 5 bases and J lost 9; bases outside the gene matches: 16. The CDR3 covers 16 residues. For the CDR3, the DNA is TGTGCCAGTAGTCCATATGACAGGGCCCTTGTCTGGCCCCAGCATTTT. Its translation: CASSPYDRALVWPQHF. Full variable domain (missing parts from reference TRBV19 and TRBJ1-5): DGGITQSPKYLFRKEGQNVTLSCEQNLNHDAMYWYRQDPGQGLRLIYYSQIVNDFQKGDIAEGYSVSREKKESFPLTVTSAQKNPTAFYLCASSPYDRALVWPQHFGDGTRLSIL.

The genes are TRBV7-9 and TRBJ1-2, with D perhaps matching TRBD1 (6 bases). Trimming took 5 bases from V and 6 from J, leaving 16 bases between them. CDR3 length: 14 amino acids. Germline lookup yields CDR1 SEHNR and CDR2 FQNEAQ (reference sequence). This CDR3 reads CASSPYRDHDGYTF. CDR3 DNA: TGTGCCAGCAGCCCGTACAGGGATCATGATGGCTACACCTTC. The whole variable domain, filled in from reference TRBV7-9 and TRBJ1-2, reads DTGVSQNPRHKITKRGQNVTFRCDPISEHNRLYWYRQTLGQGPEFLTYFQNEAQLEKSRLLSDRFSAERPKGSFSTLEIQRTEQGDSAMYLCASSPYRDHDGYTFGSGTRLTVV.

Ten or more counts support this clonotype. The chain uses TRBV7-2 and TRBJ1-2, with TRBD1 identical over 7 bases. CDR3 length equals 17 residues. Germline CDR1 is SGHTA and CDR2 is FQGNSA. V was pared by 4 bases and J by 8 bases, with 19 bases of the junction left unmatched. The CDR3 nucleotides are TGTGCCAGCAGCTCTCAACTATACGAAGGGGGCCCTCAGGGCTACACCTTC. It specifies CASSSQLYEGGPQGYTF.

This clonotype was counted between two and nine times. The V call is TRBV12-3 or TRBV12-4, the J call TRBJ2-1; D remains unclear. The V end was cut by 5 bases, the J end by 8 bases, with 10 bases between. The CDR3 is made up of 12 amino acids. The CDR3 DNA is TGTGCCAGCAGTCCCCCTTCCGATGAGCAGTTCTTC. Protein: CASSPPSDEQFF.

The V and J genes are TRBV4-1 and TRBJ2-1, with a tentative D call TRBD1 (6 bases). The germline V gene has CDR1 MGHRA and CDR2 YSYEKL. V was pared by 3 bases and J by 4 bases, with 13 bases between. This CDR3 has 15 residues. This CDR3 is CASSQGQGIYNEQFF. In DNA form, the CDR3 reads TGCGCCAGCAGCCAGGGGCAGGGGATTTACAATGAGCAGTTCTTC.

V usage is TRBV19 and J usage is TRBJ2-7, with 7 bases that match TRBD1. V trimming: 3 bases; J trimming: 0 bases; junction bases outside the gene matches: 2. The CDR3 runs to 14 residues. The germline V gene encodes CDR1 LNHDA and CDR2 SQIVND (reference sequence). The CDR3 spells CASSIGTASYEQYF. As DNA, the CDR3 is TGTGCCAGTAGTATCGGGACAGCCTCCTACGAGCAGTACTTC.

This clonotype showed up just a few times. The rearrangement links TRBV27 to TRBJ1-1, with TRBD1 as a possible D gene (5 bases). Deletions cut 7 bases from V and 0 bases from J, with 12 bases between. The CDR3 spans 14 residues. From germline, CDR1 is MNHEY and CDR2 SMNVEV (reference sequence). The CDR3 reads CASTPQGVNTEAFF. The CDR3 nucleotides read TGTGCCAGCACTCCTCAGGGCGTGAACACTGAAGCTTTCTTT.